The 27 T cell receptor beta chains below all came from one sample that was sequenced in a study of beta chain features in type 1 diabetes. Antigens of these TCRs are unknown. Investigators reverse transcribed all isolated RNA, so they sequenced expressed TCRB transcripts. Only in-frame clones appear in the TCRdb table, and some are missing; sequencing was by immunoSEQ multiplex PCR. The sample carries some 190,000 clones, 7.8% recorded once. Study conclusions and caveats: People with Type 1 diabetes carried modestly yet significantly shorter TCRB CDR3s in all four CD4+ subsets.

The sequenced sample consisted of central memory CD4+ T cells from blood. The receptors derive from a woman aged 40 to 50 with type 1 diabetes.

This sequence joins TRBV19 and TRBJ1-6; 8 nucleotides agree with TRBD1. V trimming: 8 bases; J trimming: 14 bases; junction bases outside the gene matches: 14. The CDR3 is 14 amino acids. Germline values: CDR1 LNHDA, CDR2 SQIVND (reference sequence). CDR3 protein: CASGRTGRTGALHF. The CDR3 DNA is TGTGCCAGTGGAAGGACAGGGAGGACAGGAGCCCTCCACTTT. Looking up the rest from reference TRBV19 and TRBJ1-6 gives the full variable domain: DGGITQSPKYLFRKEGQNVTLSCEQNLNHDAMYWYRQDPGQGLRLIYYSQIVNDFQKGDIAEGYSVSREKKESFPLTVTSAQKNPTAFYLCASGRTGRTGALHFGNGTRLTVT.

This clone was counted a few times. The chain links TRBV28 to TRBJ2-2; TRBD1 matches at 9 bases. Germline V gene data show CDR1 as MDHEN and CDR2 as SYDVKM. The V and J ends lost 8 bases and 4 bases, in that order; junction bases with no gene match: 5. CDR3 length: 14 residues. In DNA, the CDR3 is TGTGCCAGCTCTCGGGACAGGGTCACCGGGGAGCTGTTTTTT. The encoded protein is CASSRDRVTGELFF.

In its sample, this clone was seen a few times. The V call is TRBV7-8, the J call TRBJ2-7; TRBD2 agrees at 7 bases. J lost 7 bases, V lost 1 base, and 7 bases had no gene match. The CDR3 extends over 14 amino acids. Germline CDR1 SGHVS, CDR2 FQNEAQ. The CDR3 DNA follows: TGTGCCAGCAGCTTAGTATCCCGGGGGGAAGAGCAGTACTTC. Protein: CASSLVSRGEEQYF.

The CDR3 protein is CASSTAGTDDYEQYF. CDR3 DNA sequence: TGTGCCAGCAGTACCGCCGGGACAGACGACTACGAGCAGTACTTC. The V gene is TRBV28, the J gene TRBJ2-7, with TRBD1 identical over 7 bases. With 5 bases clipped from V and 3 bases from J, the junction kept 10 bases outside the gene matches. The CDR3 runs 15 residues. Per germline, CDR1 MDHEN and CDR2 SYDVKM.

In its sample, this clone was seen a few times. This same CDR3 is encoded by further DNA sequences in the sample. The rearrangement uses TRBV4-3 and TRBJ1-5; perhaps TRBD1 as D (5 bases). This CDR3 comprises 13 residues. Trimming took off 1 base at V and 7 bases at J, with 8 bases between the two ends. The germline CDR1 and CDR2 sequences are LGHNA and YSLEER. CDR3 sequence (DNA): TGCGCCAGCAGCCAAGGGCAGGGCCAGCCCCAGCATTTT. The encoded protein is CASSQGQGQPQHF.

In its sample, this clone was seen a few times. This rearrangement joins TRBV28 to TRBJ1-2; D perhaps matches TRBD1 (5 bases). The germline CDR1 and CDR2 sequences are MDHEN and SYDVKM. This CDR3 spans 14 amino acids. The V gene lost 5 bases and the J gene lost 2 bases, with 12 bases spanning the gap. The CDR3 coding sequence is TGTGCCAGCAGTCCGGGACTGGTAAACTATGGCTACACCTTC. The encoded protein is CASSPGLVNYGYTF.

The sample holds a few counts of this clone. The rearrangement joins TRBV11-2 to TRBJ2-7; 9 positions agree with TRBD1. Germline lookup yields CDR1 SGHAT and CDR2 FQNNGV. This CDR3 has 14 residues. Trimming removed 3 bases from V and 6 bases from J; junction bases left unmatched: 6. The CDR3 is CASSFPGQGTEQYF. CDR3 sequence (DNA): TGTGCCAGCAGCTTTCCGGGACAGGGCACCGAGCAGTACTTC.

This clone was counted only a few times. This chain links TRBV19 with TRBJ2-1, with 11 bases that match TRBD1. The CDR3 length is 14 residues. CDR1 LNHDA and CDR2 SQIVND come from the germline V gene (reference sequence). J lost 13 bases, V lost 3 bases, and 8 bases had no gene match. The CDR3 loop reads CASSIRGQGEFQFF. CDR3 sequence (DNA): TGTGCCAGTAGTATCCGGGGACAGGGGGAATTCCAGTTCTTC.

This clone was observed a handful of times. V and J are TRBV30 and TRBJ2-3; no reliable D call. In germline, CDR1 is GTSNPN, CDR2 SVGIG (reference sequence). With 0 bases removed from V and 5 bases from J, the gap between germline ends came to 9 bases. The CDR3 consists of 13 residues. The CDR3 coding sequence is TGTGCCTGGAGTGTACGTGGGCGAGATACGCAGTATTTT. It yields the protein CAWSVRGRDTQYF.

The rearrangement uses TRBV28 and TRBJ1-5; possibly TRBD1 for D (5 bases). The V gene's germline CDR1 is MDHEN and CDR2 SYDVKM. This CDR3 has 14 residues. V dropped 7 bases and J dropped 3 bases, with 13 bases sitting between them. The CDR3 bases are TGTGCCAGCACCAATGCGGGGCTCAATCAGCCCCAGCATTTT. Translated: CASTNAGLNQPQHF. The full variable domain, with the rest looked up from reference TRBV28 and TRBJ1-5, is DVKVTQSSRYLVKRTGEKVFLECVQDMDHENMFWYRQDPGLGLRLIYFSYDVKMKEKGDIPEGYSVSREKKERFSLILESASTNQTSMYLCASTNAGLNQPQHFGDGTRLSIL.

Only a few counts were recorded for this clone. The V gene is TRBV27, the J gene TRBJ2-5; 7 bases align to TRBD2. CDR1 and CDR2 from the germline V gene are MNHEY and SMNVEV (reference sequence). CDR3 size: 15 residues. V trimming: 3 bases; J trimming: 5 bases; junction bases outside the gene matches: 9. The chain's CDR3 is CASSFDSRGGETQYF. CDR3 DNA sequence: TGTGCCAGCAGTTTTGACTCGCGGGGAGGGGAGACCCAGTACTTC.

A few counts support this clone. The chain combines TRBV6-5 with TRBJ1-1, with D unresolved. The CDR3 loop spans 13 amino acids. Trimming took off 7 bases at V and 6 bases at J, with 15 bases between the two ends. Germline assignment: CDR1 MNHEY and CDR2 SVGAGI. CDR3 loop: CASTYLRAAEAFF. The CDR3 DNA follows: TGTGCCAGCACCTATCTGAGGGCGGCTGAAGCTTTCTTT.

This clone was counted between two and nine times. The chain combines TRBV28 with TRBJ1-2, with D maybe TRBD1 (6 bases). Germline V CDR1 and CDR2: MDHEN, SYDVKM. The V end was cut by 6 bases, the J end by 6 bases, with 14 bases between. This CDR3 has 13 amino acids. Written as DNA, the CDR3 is TGTGCCAGCAGACAGCCGGGACAACATGGCTACACCTTC. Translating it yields CASRQPGQHGYTF.

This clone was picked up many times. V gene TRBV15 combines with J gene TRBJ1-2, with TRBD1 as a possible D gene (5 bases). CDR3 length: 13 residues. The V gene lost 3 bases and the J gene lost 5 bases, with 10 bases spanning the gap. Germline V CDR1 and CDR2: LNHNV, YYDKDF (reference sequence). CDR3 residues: CATSRGLTYGYTF. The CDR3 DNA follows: TGTGCCACCAGCAGGGGACTGACATATGGCTACACCTTC. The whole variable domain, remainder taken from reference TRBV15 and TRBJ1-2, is DAMVIQNPRYQVTQFGKPVTLSCSQTLNHNVMYWYQQKSSQAPKLLFHYYDKDFNNEADTPDNFQSRRPNTSFCFLDIRSPGLGDTAMYLCATSRGLTYGYTFGSGTRLTVV.

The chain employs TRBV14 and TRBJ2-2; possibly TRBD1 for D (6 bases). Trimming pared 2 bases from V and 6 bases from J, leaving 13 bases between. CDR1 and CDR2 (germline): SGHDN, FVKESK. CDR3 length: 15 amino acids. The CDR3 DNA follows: TGTGCCAGCAGCCAACTGGGGGCGGGCGCCGGGGAGCTGTTTTTT. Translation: CASSQLGAGAGELFF.

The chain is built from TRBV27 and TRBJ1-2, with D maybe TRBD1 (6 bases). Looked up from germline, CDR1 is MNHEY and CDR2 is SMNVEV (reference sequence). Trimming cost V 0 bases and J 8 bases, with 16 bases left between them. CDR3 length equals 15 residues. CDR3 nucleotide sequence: TGTGCCAGCAGTTTATCTGCCAGGGGAGAGAGCGGCTACACCTTC. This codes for CASSLSARGESGYTF.

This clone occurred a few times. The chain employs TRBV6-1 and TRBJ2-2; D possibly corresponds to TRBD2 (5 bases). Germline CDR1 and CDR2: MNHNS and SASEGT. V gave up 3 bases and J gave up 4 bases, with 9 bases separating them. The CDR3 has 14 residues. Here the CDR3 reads CASSEIEGTGELFF. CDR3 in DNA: TGTGCCAGCAGTGAGATCGAGGGCACCGGGGAGCTGTTTTTT.

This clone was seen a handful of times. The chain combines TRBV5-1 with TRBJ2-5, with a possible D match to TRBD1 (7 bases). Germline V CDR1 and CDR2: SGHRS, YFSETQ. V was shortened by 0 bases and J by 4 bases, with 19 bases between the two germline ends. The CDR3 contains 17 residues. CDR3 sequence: CASSLAPHSQGGETQYF. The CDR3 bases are TGCGCCAGCAGCTTGGCCCCTCATTCGCAGGGGGGAGAGACCCAGTACTTC.

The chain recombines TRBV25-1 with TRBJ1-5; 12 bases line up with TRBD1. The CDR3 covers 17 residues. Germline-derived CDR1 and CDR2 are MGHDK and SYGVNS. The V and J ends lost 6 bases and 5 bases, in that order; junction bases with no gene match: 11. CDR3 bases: TGTGCCAGCAGCGACGCCGCCGGGACAGGGGGCCATCAGCCCCAGCATTTT. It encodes CASSDAAGTGGHQPQHF. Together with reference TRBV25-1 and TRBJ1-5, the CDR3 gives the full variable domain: EADIYQTPRYLVIGTGKKITLECSQTMGHDKMYWYQQDPGMELHLIHYSYGVNSTEKGDLSSESTVSRIRTEHFPLTLESARPSHTSQYLCASSDAAGTGGHQPQHFGDGTRLSIL.

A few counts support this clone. The chain's CDR3 is CASSSQGVGTDTQYF. For the CDR3, the DNA is TGTGCCAGCAGCTCCCAGGGGGTGGGTACAGATACGCAGTATTTT. This chain links TRBV7-9 with TRBJ2-3; 7 nucleotides line up with TRBD1. V was pared by 4 bases and J by 3 bases, with 7 bases of the junction left unmatched. Germline V CDR1 and CDR2: SEHNR, FQNEAQ (reference sequence). The CDR3 is made up of 15 amino acids.

CDR3 nucleotide sequence: TGCGCCAGCAGCTTGAGAAACTCCGACACCGGGGAGCTGTTTTTT. It encodes CASSLRNSDTGELFF. V and J are TRBV5-1 and TRBJ2-2, with D unclear. This CDR3 spans 15 amino acids. V gave up 1 base and J gave up 3 bases, with 10 bases separating them. Per germline, CDR1 SGHRS and CDR2 YFSETQ.

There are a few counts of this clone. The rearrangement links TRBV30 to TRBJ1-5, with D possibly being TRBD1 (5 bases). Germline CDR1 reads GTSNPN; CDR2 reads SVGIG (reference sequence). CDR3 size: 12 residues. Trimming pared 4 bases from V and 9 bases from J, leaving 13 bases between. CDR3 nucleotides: TGTGCCTGGAATAAGGGTCAGGGGCCCCAGCATTTT. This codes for CAWNKGQGPQHF.

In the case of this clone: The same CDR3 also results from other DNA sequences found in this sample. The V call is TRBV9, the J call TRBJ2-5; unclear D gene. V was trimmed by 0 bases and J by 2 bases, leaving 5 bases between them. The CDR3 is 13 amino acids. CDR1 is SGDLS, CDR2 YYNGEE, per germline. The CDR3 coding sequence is TGTGCCAGCAGCGTAGGACAACAAGAGACCCAGTACTTC. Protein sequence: CASSVGQQETQYF. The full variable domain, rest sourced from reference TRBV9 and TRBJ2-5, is DSGVTQTPKHLITATGQRVTLRCSPRSGDLSVYWYQQSLDQGLQFLIQYYNGEERAKGNILERFSAQQFPDLHSELNLSSLELGDSALYFCASSVGQQETQYFGPGTRLLVL.

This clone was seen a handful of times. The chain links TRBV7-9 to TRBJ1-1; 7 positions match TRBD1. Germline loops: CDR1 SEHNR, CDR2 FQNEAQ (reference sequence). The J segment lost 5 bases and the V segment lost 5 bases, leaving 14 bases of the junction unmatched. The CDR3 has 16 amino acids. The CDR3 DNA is TGTGCCAGCAGCAGCCGAGAAGGGGGCGCTGGAACTGAAGCTTTCTTT. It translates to CASSSREGGAGTEAFF.

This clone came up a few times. This CDR3 reads CSVEGDTQAFF. CDR3 sequence (DNA): TGCAGCGTTGAGGGGGACACGCAAGCTTTCTTT. This rearrangement joins TRBV29-1 to TRBJ1-1, with a tentative D call TRBD1 (6 bases). Germline assignment: CDR1 SQVTM and CDR2 ANQGSEA. The CDR3 contains 11 residues. V lost 3 bases and J lost 9, with 11 bases in between.

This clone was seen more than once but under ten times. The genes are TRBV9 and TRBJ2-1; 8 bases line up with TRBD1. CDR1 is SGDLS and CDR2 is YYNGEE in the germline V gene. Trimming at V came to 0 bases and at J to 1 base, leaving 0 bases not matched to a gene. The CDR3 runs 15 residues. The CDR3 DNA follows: TGTGCCAGCAGCGTAGACAGGGGGTCCTACAATGAGCAGTTCTTC. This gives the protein CASSVDRGSYNEQFF. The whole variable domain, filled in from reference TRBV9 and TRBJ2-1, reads DSGVTQTPKHLITATGQRVTLRCSPRSGDLSVYWYQQSLDQGLQFLIQYYNGEERAKGNILERFSAQQFPDLHSELNLSSLELGDSALYFCASSVDRGSYNEQFFGPGTRLTVL.

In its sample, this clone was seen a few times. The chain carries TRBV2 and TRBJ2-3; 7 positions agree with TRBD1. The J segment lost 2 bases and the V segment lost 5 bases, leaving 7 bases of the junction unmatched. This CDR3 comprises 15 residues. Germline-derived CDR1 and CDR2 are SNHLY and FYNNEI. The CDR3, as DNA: TGTGCCAGCAGTCTGGTAGGACAGGTCACAGATACGCAGTATTTT. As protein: CASSLVGQVTDTQYF.